These T cell receptor beta chains were read from a single sample in a study of T cell repertoires in cytomegalovirus infection. TCRdb ran MiXCR on the reads and lists one entry per CDR3 protein. The table lists hundreds of thousands of distinct CDR3 sequences, roughly 31% of them singletons, with more than 12% in the top ten. No antigen has been identified for these receptors. The sequencing used cultured CD8+ T cells from PBMCs, collected from culture after CMV antigen stimulation. The receptors come from a human donor in good health (CMV status not recorded). Some clones in this sample may be carry-over from other donors' samples. The CDR3 runs from the conserved cysteine through the conserved F or W. The D gene is left open where the match is weak.

V	D	CDR3
TRBV7-8	.	CASSLRGGRVDEQYF
TRBV7-9	.	CASSFKQTQYF
TRBV4-1	.	CASSQDKAYRGTDTQYF
TRBV7-9	TRBD1	CASSRSGQGPVGEKLFF
TRBV9	.	CASSVTGGRNTIYF
TRBV12-3/TRBV12-4	.	CASSLVGLQGGFNEQFF
TRBV5-6	.	CASSYGPGIWAFF
TRBV27	TRBD1	CASSLMQGEDNYGYTF
TRBV7-2	TRBD2	CASSSSGGAADTQYF
TRBV13	.	CASSLGRGTEKLFF
TRBV10-3	.	CAISHELNTEAFF
TRBV15	.	CATSRQGTEAFF
TRBV6-6	TRBD1	CASAGGSTDTQYF
TRBV7-2	.	CASSLTPRGLDTEAFF
TRBV7-9	TRBD1	CASSLPGTGETTYTF
TRBV7-6	.	CASSLAPAQETQYF
TRBV27	TRBD2	CASSLWASGGPQFF
TRBV7-9	.	CASSSVNTEAFF
TRBV9	.	CASSVVGTLDLTDTQYF
TRBV6-2/TRBV6-3	.	CASSYNPESSYGYTF
TRBV5-6	.	CASSFGGETYNEQFF
TRBV28	.	CASSFSAMNTEAFF
TRBV7-6	.	CASSLAGSEAFF
TRBV7-6	.	CASSLQGMKTNEKLFF
TRBV7-9	.	CASSSLGPEAFF
TRBV6-5	.	CASSYSNSGEFF
TRBV12-3/TRBV12-4	.	CASSLKPLGAYEQYF
TRBV4-3	.	CASSRTGQFSETQYF
TRBV12-3/TRBV12-4	.	CASSFVNVGEQYF
TRBV27	.	CASSTYRDPNEKLFF
TRBV6-1	.	CASNAQTQYF
TRBV6-2/TRBV6-3	TRBD2	CASTETSGGFYNEQFF
TRBV4-1	TRBD1	CASSHAGTGLGEEAFF
TRBV7-6	.	CASSLPGVLSTDTQYF
TRBV12-3/TRBV12-4	.	CASSEPDVGAYNEQFF
TRBV2	.	CASTWGDPGLSSGNTIYF
TRBV5-1	TRBD2	CASSPSSAGGHVGEQFF
TRBV5-6	.	CASSLEMGANYGYTF
TRBV4-3	TRBD2	CASSPRRGGIGDTQYF